The clone carrying this T cell receptor (beta chain) was detected only once. J gave up 5 bases and V 0 bases, and 10 bases lay outside the gene matches. From germline, CDR1 is LGHDT and CDR2 YNNKEL (reference sequence). CDR3 length: 18 residues. Source study methods: Cell counts per sample came from amplifying reference gene primers. Measured with immunoSEQ multiplex PCR; TCRdb has only the in-frame clones, and not every one. That table gives V, J and clone size, and the DNA gave D and trimming. Of tens of thousands of clones detected, 82% appear once; the ten largest clones hold roughly 15%. The source of the sample is a study of blood T cell repertoires in COVID-19. Across the study: Both acute and convalescent COVID-19 samples were obtained from the United States, Italy and Spain. From T cells, B-cell-depleted T cells, or PBMCs came the material, which was cDNA or gDNA.

This chain connects TRBV3-1 (or the pseudogene TRBV3-2) to TRBJ2-5, with 12 bases lining up with TRBD2. Sequences were obtained from peripheral blood. This TCR derives from an elderly woman with acute or convalescent COVID-19. CDR3 residues: CASSQELLAGGPRETQYF. CDR3 DNA: TGTGCCAGCAGCCAAGAGTTGCTAGCGGGAGGGCCCCGGGAGACCCAGTACTTC.